A selection of T cell receptor beta chains follows, all from one sample in a study of cytomegalovirus exposure and HLA in healthy donors. The assay was immunoSEQ multiplex PCR, and TCRdb's table has in-frame clones only and misses some. The profile shows 150,000 to 200,000 clones, about 86% of them singletons. Sequencing was carried out using PBMCs. The receptors originated from a woman aged 18-29 years in good health and CMV-seropositive. Each CDR3 is given with its conserved first and last residue. A D gene is named only where the DNA matches it firmly. Only some rows state a clone size, as once, few, many or a class for expanded clones.

d_call clone_size j_call v_call cdr3_nt cdr3_aa
- - TRBJ1-2 TRBV6-1 TGTGCCAGCAGAGAAGTGGTTTTAGGGGTAGATGGCTACACCTTC CASREVVLGVDGYTF
TRBD1 - TRBJ2-3 TRBV25-1 TGTGCCAGCAGTGAAGGACAGGGGGTTTACACAGATACGCAGTATTTT CASSEGQGVYTDTQYF
- - TRBJ1-2 TRBV2 TGTGCCAGCAAAGGCGTTGGCGCGGGTGGCTACACCTTC CASKGVGAGGYTF
TRBD2 - TRBJ2-7 TRBV10-2 TGCGCCAGCAGGGAGCGGGGGAACTACGAGCAGTACTTC CASRERGNYEQYF
- - TRBJ2-5 TRBV4-2 TGTGCCAGCAGCCAATTTGTGGGGATCCGGGGGACCCAGTACTTC CASSQFVGIRGTQYF
TRBD1 - TRBJ1-3 TRBV4-1 TGCGCCAGCAGCAGACAGGGGAGGGGAGACACCATATATTTT CASSRQGRGDTIYF
TRBD2 once TRBJ2-5 TRBV19 TGTGCCAGTAGTCCAATAGCGGGGACCGCGGAGACCCAGTACTTC CASSPIAGTAETQYF
TRBD1 - TRBJ2-3 TRBV10-2 TGCGCCAGCAGTGAGTCGGGGGACAGGGATACGCAGTATTTT CASSESGDRDTQYF
TRBD1 - TRBJ1-4 TRBV5-1 TGCGCCAGCAGCCAGATTGGGGGACAGGAAAAACTGTTTTTT CASSQIGGQEKLFF
- - TRBJ1-1 TRBV6-5 TGTGCCAGCAGTTACGAGGTGCCCCCCTCCACTGAAGCTTTCTTT CASSYEVPPSTEAFF
TRBD1 - TRBJ1-1 TRBV5-1 TGCGCCAGCAGCTTGGGACAGGGTAGTGTAGCTTTCTTT CASSLGQGSVAFF
- once TRBJ2-5 TRBV9 TGTGCCAGCAGCGTGGTGGGGAGCCAAGAGACCCAGTACTTC CASSVVGSQETQYF
- - TRBJ1-3 TRBV12-5 TGTGCTAGTGGTTTGGAACCGGGGAACACCATATATTTT CASGLEPGNTIYF
TRBD2 - TRBJ2-2 TRBV27 TGTGCCAGCAGCTCCCCAAGACTAGCGGGGGTGAACACCGGGGAGCTGTTTTTT CASSSPRLAGVNTGELFF
- - TRBJ1-4 TRBV28 TGTGCCAGCAGTTTAATCTGGGGCGCAACTAATGAAAAACTGTTTTTT CASSLIWGATNEKLFF
TRBD1 few TRBJ1-2 TRBV11-2 TGTGCCAGCAGACCCACACGAGCCGGGACAGGGTCCAACTATGGCTACACCTTC CASRPTRAGTGSNYGYTF
- once TRBJ1-5 TRBV5-5 TGTGCCAGCAGCTTGGGGGACACGAATCAGCCCCAGCATTTT CASSLGDTNQPQHF
- - TRBJ2-5 TRBV30 TGTGCCTGGAGTCTCGGCGGGGAGACCCAGTACTTC CAWSLGGETQYF
- - TRBJ1-2 TRBV30 TGTGCCTGGAGAGTCGGCGGAGGGGTCGGGGACTATGGCTACACCTTC CAWRVGGGVGDYGYTF
TRBD1 - TRBJ2-2 TRBV6-5 TGTGCCAGCAGGGCCCCGGGACAGGATTCCGGGGAGCTGTTTTTT CASRAPGQDSGELFF
TRBD2 - TRBJ2-3 TRBV7-9 TGTGCCAGCACTATGAAGGGACTAGCTGGAGATACGCAGTATTTT CASTMKGLAGDTQYF
TRBD2 few TRBJ2-3 TRBV15 TGTGCCACCAGCACTAGCGGGCCGGGGGATACGCAGTATTTT CATSTSGPGDTQYF
TRBD1 - TRBJ2-3 TRBV7-9 TGTGCCAGCAGCTCATACCGGGACAGGGGGCTCCACACAGATACGCAGTATTTT CASSSYRDRGLHTDTQYF
TRBD1 few TRBJ1-6 TRBV30 TGTGCCTGGCAAGTGGGACAGGATCAATCACCCCTCCACTTT CAWQVGQDQSPLHF
- - TRBJ1-1 TRBV7-9 TGTGCCAGCAGCGGTGGGGCAATGAACACTGAAGCTTTCTTT CASSGGAMNTEAFF
- - TRBJ2-2 TRBV27 TGTGCCAGCAGAGATCAGCTCAGGGTCCCCGGGGAGCTGTTTTTT CASRDQLRVPGELFF
TRBD1 - TRBJ1-1 TRBV18 TGTGCCAGCTCAGCAGGGGGCATGAACACTGAAGCTTTCTTT CASSAGGMNTEAFF
TRBD2 - TRBJ2-1 TRBV7-8 TGTGCCAGCAGCTTTCGGGGGGGCTCCTACAATGAGCAGTTCTTC CASSFRGGSYNEQFF
TRBD2 few TRBJ2-6 TRBV28 TGTGCAAGTACGGGAGGTGGGGCCAACGTCCTGACTTTC CASTGGGANVLTF
- - TRBJ2-3 TRBV6-6 TGTGCCAGCCAAACGATAGAGGCGGGGTCAGATACGCAGTATTTT CASQTIEAGSDTQYF
TRBD2 - TRBJ2-3 TRBV6-4 TGTGCCAGCAGTGACTCGAGTAGCGGGGGCTCTAATACGCAGTATTTT CASSDSSSGGSNTQYF
- few TRBJ2-7 TRBV1 TGCACCAGCAGCCAAGATGGATTCTGGGAGTGCTACGAGCAGTACTTC CTSSQDGFWECYEQYF
- - TRBJ1-1 TRBV14 TGTGCCAGCAGCCAGTTTCAGGGAGGATGGAACACTGAAGCTTTCTTT CASSQFQGGWNTEAFF